The 30 T cell receptor beta chains below were found in one sample sequenced in a study of post-analysis software for immune sequencing data. Findings and limits, study-wide: In patients, four to six TRBV segments were more frequent than in controls, with TRBV5-6, TRBV5-1 and TRBV20-1 among them.

TCR beta cDNA libraries included unique molecular identifiers. TCRdb used MiXCR to reprocess the PCR reads, holding one entry per CDR3 protein. Here the sample spans about 570,000 distinct CDR3 sequences, 30% to 40% being singletons. The antigens of these receptors remain unknown. Specimen: blood. All receptors derive from a girl between 2 and 17 years old with multiple sclerosis.

There are a few counts of this clonotype. The V gene is TRBV11-2, the J gene TRBJ2-5, with D perhaps matching TRBD2 (6 bases). Trimming cost V 1 base and J 0 bases, with 9 bases left between them. This CDR3 comprises 15 residues. Germline assignment: CDR1 SGHAT and CDR2 FQNNGV. The DNA for the CDR3 is TGTGCCAGCAGCTTAGGGAGGGAGTACCAAGAGACCCAGTACTTC. It encodes CASSLGREYQETQYF.

Ten or more counts support this clonotype. The V call is TRBV3-1, the J call TRBJ1-5; tentative D call: TRBD1 (6 bases). The germline V gene encodes CDR1 LGHDT and CDR2 YNNKEL (reference sequence). Trimming cost V 10 bases and J 8 bases, with 9 bases left between them. The CDR3 length is 10 residues. The CDR3 bases are TGTGCCACCCCAGGGGAGCCCCAGCATTTT. This encodes CATPGEPQHF.

This clonotype was counted between two and nine times. V usage is TRBV3-1 and J usage is TRBJ2-5; D not certain. Germline V gene lookup returns CDR1 LGHDT and CDR2 YNNKEL (reference sequence). With 4 bases removed from V and 1 base from J, the gap between germline ends came to 7 bases. This CDR3 comprises 13 residues. DNA of the CDR3: TGTGCCAGCAGCCCGACCATCCAAGAGACCCAGTACTTC. Amino acid sequence: CASSPTIQETQYF.

The CDR3 protein is CASSLEGHEQFF. In DNA, the CDR3 is TGCGCCAGCAGCTTGGAAGGGCATGAGCAGTTCTTC. This chain uses TRBV5-1 with TRBJ2-1, with D uncertain. This CDR3 contains 12 residues. CDR1 and CDR2 from the germline V gene are SGHRS and YFSETQ. The ends were cut back, 0 bases at V and 8 bases at J, with 6 bases in the middle.

V and J are TRBV5-6 and TRBJ2-3; the match to TRBD2 covers 7 bases. V trimming: 6 bases; J trimming: 5 bases; junction bases outside the gene matches: 6. Germline V gene sequence: CDR1 SGHDT, CDR2 YYEEEE. The CDR3 totals 13 residues. CDR3 DNA: TGTGCCAGCAACTGGGAGGGGAGAGATACGCAGTATTTT. It encodes CASNWEGRDTQYF.

A few counts support this clonotype. The chain links TRBV12-3 or TRBV12-4 to TRBJ1-5; D may be TRBD1 (6 bases). V was clipped by 7 bases and J by 2 bases, with 15 bases between them. This CDR3 spans 15 amino acids. In DNA, the CDR3 is TGTGCCAGCACATATCAGACAGGCCGCAATCAGCCCCAGCATTTT. It codes for CASTYQTGRNQPQHF.

This clonotype occurred a few times. The chain has TRBV2 and TRBJ1-1; D remains unclear. CDR1 SNHLY and CDR2 FYNNEI come from the germline V gene. V lost 1 base, J lost 4 bases, and 10 bases lay in between. The CDR3 has 14 amino acids. The CDR3 nucleotides are TGTGCCAGCAGTGAAGGGGAATTAATCACTGAAGCTTTCTTT. This codes for CASSEGELITEAFF.

In its sample, this clonotype was seen many times. V and J are TRBV20-1 and TRBJ2-7, with D unresolved. Germline V gene data show CDR1 as DFQATT and CDR2 as SNEGSKA (reference sequence). The germline V and J ends were trimmed by 6 bases and 2 bases, with 17 bases remaining between them. The CDR3 is 14 residues long. CDR3 in amino acids: CSAPRRPLTYEQYF. In nucleotides, the CDR3 is TGCAGTGCCCCACGTCGGCCGCTCACCTACGAGCAGTACTTC.

This clonotype was found a few times. The chain carries TRBV3-1 and TRBJ2-7; 13 nucleotides match TRBD2. The CDR3 runs to 15 residues. V was pared by 4 bases and J by 3 bases, with 3 bases of the junction left unmatched. Germline CDR1 is LGHDT and CDR2 is YNNKEL (reference sequence). CDR3 sequence reads: CASSLGLAGYYEQYF. As DNA, the CDR3 is TGTGCCAGCAGCCTGGGACTAGCGGGATACTACGAGCAGTACTTC.

The J gene is TRBJ1-1, the V gene TRBV25-1; no firm D call. This CDR3 has 14 residues. Trimming removed 5 bases from V and 5 bases from J, with 15 bases in between. Germline-derived CDR1 and CDR2 are MGHDK and SYGVNS. The CDR3 bases are TGTGCCAGCAGTCACCCAGGAGGGATAACTGAAGCTTTCTTT. It encodes CASSHPGGITEAFF. Full variable domain (missing parts from reference TRBV25-1 and TRBJ1-1): EADIYQTPRYLVIGTGKKITLECSQTMGHDKMYWYQQDPGMELHLIHYSYGVNSTEKGDLSSESTVSRIRTEHFPLTLESARPSHTSQYLCASSHPGGITEAFFGQGTRLTVV.

This clonotype has only a few counts. The V and J genes are TRBV27 and TRBJ1-1; no clear D gene. The CDR3 is made up of 14 amino acids. CDR1 MNHEY and CDR2 SMNVEV come from the germline V gene (reference sequence). Trimming removed 2 bases from V and 1 base from J, with 8 bases in between. In nucleotides, the CDR3 is TGTGCCAGCAGTTTAATGGCGGCGAACACTGAAGCTTTCTTT. Translating gives CASSLMAANTEAFF.

The chain links TRBV7-9 to TRBJ2-4; D gene ambiguous. The V gene's germline CDR1 is SEHNR and CDR2 FQNEAQ (reference sequence). Trimming stripped 1 base from V and 11 bases from J, with 9 bases between. The CDR3 contains 12 residues. The CDR3 nucleotides read TGTGCCAGCAGCTTAGAAGCAGGTGTTCAGTACTTC. This sequence encodes CASSLEAGVQYF.

In its sample, this clonotype was seen a few times. For the CDR3, the DNA is TGCAGTGCTAGGGGGACAGGGGGGGATTCACCCCTCCACTTT. Translated: CSARGTGGDSPLHF. This chain uses TRBV20-1 with TRBJ1-6; the match to TRBD1 covers 11 bases. The V gene's germline CDR1 is DFQATT and CDR2 SNEGSKA (reference sequence). The CDR3 has 14 residues. Unmatched junction bases numbered 3, after V lost 3 bases and J lost 8 bases.

The rearrangement uses TRBV28 and TRBJ1-1; 8 bases match TRBD1. Germline CDR1 and CDR2: MDHEN and SYDVKM. Trimming at V came to 6 bases and at J to 5 bases, leaving 11 bases not matched to a gene. CDR3 length: 15 residues. This chain's CDR3 is CASSQPRQGSTEAFF. In DNA form, the CDR3 reads TGTGCCAGCAGCCAGCCCCGACAGGGGAGTACTGAAGCTTTCTTT.

This chain uses TRBV2 with TRBJ2-1, with 8 bases aligning to TRBD2. The CDR3 length is 17 residues. The trim removed 0 bases at V and 5 bases at J, leaving 9 bases unmatched. Germline CDR1 SNHLY, CDR2 FYNNEI. The CDR3 nucleotides are TGTGCCAGCAGTGAAGCGCGGGCTAGCGGGCGAAACAATGAGCAGTTCTTC. Amino acid sequence: CASSEARASGRNNEQFF.

The rearrangement uses TRBV6-5 and TRBJ1-5; no clear D gene. Deletions cut 2 bases from V and 2 bases from J, with 25 bases between. From germline, CDR1 is MNHEY and CDR2 SVGAGI. The CDR3 contains 20 residues. CDR3 loop: CASSYPPTIGVGGRNQPQHF. The CDR3 DNA reads as TGTGCCAGCAGTTACCCCCCAACGATCGGGGTCGGCGGTCGCAATCAGCCCCAGCATTTT.

The J gene is TRBJ2-2, the V gene TRBV7-9, with D maybe TRBD1 (6 bases). The V end lost 4 bases, the J end lost 4 bases, and 10 bases lay between the germline ends. Looked up from germline, CDR1 is SEHNR and CDR2 is FQNEAQ (reference sequence). This CDR3 comprises 14 residues. CDR3 bases: TGTGCCAGCAGCTACGGACAGATCACCGGGGAGCTGTTTTTT. It codes for CASSYGQITGELFF. The whole variable domain, remainder taken from reference TRBV7-9 and TRBJ2-2, is DTGVSQNPRHKITKRGQNVTFRCDPISEHNRLYWYRQTLGQGPEFLTYFQNEAQLEKSRLLSDRFSAERPKGSFSTLEIQRTEQGDSAMYLCASSYGQITGELFFGEGSRLTVL.

This chain joins TRBV29-1 and TRBJ1-2; perhaps TRBD1 as D (6 bases). CDR3 length: 14 residues. CDR1 is SQVTM, CDR2 ANQGSEA, per germline. Trimming stripped 3 bases from V and 4 bases from J, with 15 bases between. The chain's CDR3 is CSVDGSGEAYGYTF. Written as DNA, the CDR3 is TGCAGCGTTGACGGGTCAGGGGAGGCCTATGGCTACACCTTC. Together with reference TRBV29-1 and TRBJ1-2, the CDR3 gives the full variable domain: SAVISQKPSRDICQRGTSLTIQCQVDSQVTMMFWYRQQPGQSLTLIATANQGSEATYESGFVIDKFPISRPNLTFSTLTVSNMSPEDSSIYLCSVDGSGEAYGYTFGSGTRLTVV.

This clonotype has only a few counts. The rearrangement uses TRBV20-1 and TRBJ1-5; the D is unclear. The CDR3 sequence is 9 residues long. V lost 7 bases and J lost 2, with 0 bases in between. CDR1 and CDR2 from the germline V gene are DFQATT and SNEGSKA (reference sequence). CDR3 DNA: TGCAGTGGCAATCAGCCCCAGCATTTT. Its protein is CSGNQPQHF.

With regard to this clonotype: The junction departs from the called germline gene at one end, perhaps through a read error. This chain links TRBV5-6 with TRBJ2-3; 10 nucleotides match TRBD2. The germline CDR1 and CDR2 sequences are SGHDT and YYEEEE. This CDR3 is 17 amino acids long. In DNA form, the CDR3 reads TGTGCCAGCAGCCCTCCCGGAGCGGGGGGGGGCACAGGTACGCAGTATTTT. Residues: CASSPPGAGGGTGTQYF.

The table lists this clonotype with a few counts. The V call is TRBV4-2, the J call TRBJ1-1; 9 nucleotides match TRBD1. This CDR3 comprises 15 residues. Germline V gene data show CDR1 as LGHNA and CDR2 as YNFKEQ. Trimming took 4 bases from V and 1 from J; bases not matched to a gene: 4. The CDR3 DNA reads as TGTGCCAGCAGCCCCCTGGGACAGGGGAACACTGAAGCTTTCTTT. Amino acids: CASSPLGQGNTEAFF.

The genes are TRBV7-8 and TRBJ2-1, with 9 positions matching TRBD2. CDR3 length equals 20 residues. J lost 0 bases, V lost 0 bases, and 12 bases had no gene match. From germline, CDR1 is SGHVS and CDR2 FQNEAQ. In DNA, the CDR3 is TGTGCCAGCAGCTTAGCGCGAGGTCTAGCGGGGTTAAGCTCCTACAATGAGCAGTTCTTC. Its protein is CASSLARGLAGLSSYNEQFF.

The V and J genes are TRBV3-1 and TRBJ2-4; D perhaps matches TRBD2 (7 bases). The J call could be wrong; TRBJ2-7 is a better fit for the DNA end. Looked up from germline, CDR1 is LGHDT and CDR2 is YNNKEL (reference sequence). The CDR3 is 16 amino acids. This CDR3 reads CASSRDLTGLQGEQYF. For the CDR3, the DNA is TGTGCCAGCAGCCGGGACCTCACGGGACTACAGGGCGAGCAGTACTTC.

The rearrangement joins TRBV29-1 to TRBJ2-1; 7 positions match TRBD1. The V gene end was trimmed by 6 bases and the J gene end by 0 bases; junction bases not matched to a gene: 11. The CDR3 covers 16 residues. Germline-derived CDR1 and CDR2 are SQVTM and ANQGSEA. The CDR3 sequence is CSVRGSRDSSYNEQFF. The CDR3 nucleotides are TGCAGCGTCAGGGGGTCAAGAGATAGCTCCTACAATGAGCAGTTCTTC.

V gene TRBV2 combines with J gene TRBJ2-1; D uncertain. V gave up 5 bases and J gave up 5 bases, with 10 bases separating them. The CDR3 length is 13 residues. Germline values: CDR1 SNHLY, CDR2 FYNNEI. Written as DNA, the CDR3 is TGTGCCAGCAGTAAAGTCAATAACAATGAGCAGTTCTTC. It is translated as CASSKVNNNEQFF.

This clonotype came up a few times. The chain combines TRBV5-5 with TRBJ2-1; 7 bases are a match to TRBD2. The CDR3 has 14 residues. Germline CDR1 is SGHKS and CDR2 is YYEKEE (reference sequence). V gave up 0 bases and J gave up 12 bases; unmatched junction bases: 9. CDR3 amino acids: CASSLGRLAERQFF. CDR3 nucleotides: TGTGCCAGCAGCTTGGGTCGGCTAGCGGAACGGCAGTTCTTC.

The chain links TRBV6-5 to TRBJ1-2; weak D call: TRBD1 (5 bases). This CDR3 comprises 15 residues. Germline-derived CDR1 and CDR2 are MNHEY and SVGAGI. Between the trimmed V and J ends, which lost 0 bases and 6 bases, there was a span of 14 bases. This chain's CDR3 is CASSYSGPTANGYTF. The CDR3 region has the DNA TGTGCCAGCAGTTACTCGGGGCCCACCGCTAATGGCTACACCTTC.

This chain uses TRBV20-1 with TRBJ2-4, with TRBD2 as a possible D gene (6 bases). The J call is uncertain, as TRBJ2-7 better fits the DNA end. CDR1 DFQATT and CDR2 SNEGSKA come from the germline V gene (reference sequence). This CDR3 comprises 13 residues. The CDR3: CSARIGSGYEQYF. CDR3 in DNA: TGCAGTGCTAGAATCGGGAGCGGCTACGAGCAGTACTTC.

The chain uses TRBV6-2 or TRBV6-3 and TRBJ2-5; TRBD2 agrees at 7 bases. This CDR3 is 18 amino acids long. The germline CDR1 and CDR2 sequences are MNHEY and SVGEGT. The junction had 15 bases not matched to a gene; V was cut back by 2 bases and J by 3 bases. The CDR3 DNA reads TGTGCCAGCAGTTACACGCGGGGGAGACAAGAAGAAAAAGAGACCCAGTACTTC. This translates into CASSYTRGRQEEKETQYF.

V usage is TRBV11-2 and J usage is TRBJ2-1; D is possibly TRBD2 (6 bases). Germline CDR1 reads SGHAT; CDR2 reads FQNNGV. Trimming took 4 bases from V and 10 from J, leaving 11 bases between them. This CDR3 is built from 12 residues. The CDR3 protein is CASSSGVREQFF. In DNA form, the CDR3 reads TGTGCCAGCAGCTCGGGGGTCAGGGAGCAGTTCTTC.